Sequencing of this T cell receptor beta chain was carried out in a study of blood T cells in healthy people across ages. Study results and limitations: TCR beta diversity per million T cells fell roughly linearly with age. Versus aged donors, long-lived donors had higher diversity and more naive CD4+ cells.

Germline CDR1 KGHDR, CDR2 SFDVKD. This CDR3 contains 15 residues. V was clipped by 10 bases and J by 3 bases; unmatched bases: 10. Researchers isolated at least 6 million PBMCs per sample. This clonotype was seen repeatedly, ten times or more. Its antigen remains unidentified. It was with a sample-barcoded 5' primer and a J-beta primer mix that a second PCR of roughly 7 to 12 cycles was run. A template-switch adaptor containing 12 random nucleotides labeled each cDNA molecule. Each CDR3 protein is one row after TCRdb ran MiXCR on the 5' RACE reads. This table holds approximately 690,000 distinct CDR3 sequences, 40% to 45% found once.

This clonotype originated in a man aged 80 or over in good health. The chain has TRBV24-1 and TRBJ2-3; TRBD1 aligns across 9 bases. The sample was blood. The CDR3 sequence: CATSPGQGPTDTQYF. The CDR3 DNA sequence: TGTGCCACTTCCCCGGGACAGGGCCCTACAGATACGCAGTATTTT.